The clone carrying this T cell receptor (beta chain) was observed many times. The data originate from a study of blood T cell repertoires in COVID-19. Profiled with immunoSEQ multiplex PCR; TCRdb holds only in-frame clones, not every one. The sample shows under 200,000 clones, approximately 79% of them seen only once. Living in roughly 23 US areas, the participants were between roughly 18 and 89 years of age. This TCR was recovered from a woman between 55 and 75 years old with acute COVID-19. The specimen sequenced was PBMCs or T cells enriched from blood (not recorded which).

The CDR3 sequence: CAWSEMGLETQYF. The CDR3 region has the DNA TGTGCCTGGAGCGAGATGGGCCTAGAGACCCAGTACTTC. The chain links TRBV30 to TRBJ2-5; no reliable D call. V gave up 3 bases and J gave up 4 bases, with 12 bases separating them. The CDR3 has 13 residues. CDR1 is GTSNPN, CDR2 SVGIG, per germline (reference sequence).